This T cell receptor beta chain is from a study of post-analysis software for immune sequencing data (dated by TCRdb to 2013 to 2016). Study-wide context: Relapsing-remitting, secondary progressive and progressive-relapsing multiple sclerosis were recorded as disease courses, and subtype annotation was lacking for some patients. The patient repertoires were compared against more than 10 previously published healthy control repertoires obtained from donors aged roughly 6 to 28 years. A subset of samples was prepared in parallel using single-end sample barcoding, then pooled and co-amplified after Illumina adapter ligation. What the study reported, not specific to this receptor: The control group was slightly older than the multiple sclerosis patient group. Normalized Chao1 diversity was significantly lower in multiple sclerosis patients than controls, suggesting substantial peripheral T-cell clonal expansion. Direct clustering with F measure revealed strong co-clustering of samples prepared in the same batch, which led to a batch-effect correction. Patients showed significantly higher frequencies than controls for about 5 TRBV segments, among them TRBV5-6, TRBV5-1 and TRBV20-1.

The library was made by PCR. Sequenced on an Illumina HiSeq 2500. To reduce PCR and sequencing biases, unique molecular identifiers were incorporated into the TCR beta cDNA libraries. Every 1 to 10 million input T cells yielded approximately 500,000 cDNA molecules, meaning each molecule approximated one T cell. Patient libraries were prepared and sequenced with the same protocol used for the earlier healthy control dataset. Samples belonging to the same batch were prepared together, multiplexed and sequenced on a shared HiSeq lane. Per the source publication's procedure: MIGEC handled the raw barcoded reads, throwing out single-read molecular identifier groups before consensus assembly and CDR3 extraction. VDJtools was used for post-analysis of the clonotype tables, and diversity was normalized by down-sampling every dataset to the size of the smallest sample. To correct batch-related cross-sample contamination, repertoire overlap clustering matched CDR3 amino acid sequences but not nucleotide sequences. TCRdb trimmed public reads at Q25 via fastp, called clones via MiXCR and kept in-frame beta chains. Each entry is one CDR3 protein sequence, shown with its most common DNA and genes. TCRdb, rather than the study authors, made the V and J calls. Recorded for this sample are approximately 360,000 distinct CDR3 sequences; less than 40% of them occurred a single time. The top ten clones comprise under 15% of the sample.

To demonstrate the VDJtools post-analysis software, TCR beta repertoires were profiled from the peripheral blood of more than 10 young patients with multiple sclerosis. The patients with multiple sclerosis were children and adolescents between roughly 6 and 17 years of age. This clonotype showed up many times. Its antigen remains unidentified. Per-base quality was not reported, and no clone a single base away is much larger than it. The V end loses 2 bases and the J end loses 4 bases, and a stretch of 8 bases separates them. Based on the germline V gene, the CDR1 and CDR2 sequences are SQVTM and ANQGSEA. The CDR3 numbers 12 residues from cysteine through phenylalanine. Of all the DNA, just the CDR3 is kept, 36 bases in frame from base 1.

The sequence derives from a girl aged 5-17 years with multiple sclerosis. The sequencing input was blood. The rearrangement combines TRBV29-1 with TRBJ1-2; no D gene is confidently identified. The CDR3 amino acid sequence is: CSVEIQVYGYTF. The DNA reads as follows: TGCAGCGTTGAAATCCAGGTCTATGGCTACACCTTC.